Each of the 6 T cell receptor beta chains below was sequenced from the same sample in a study of blood T cell repertoires in COVID-19. Data came from immunoSEQ multiplex PCR; TCRdb stores just in-frame clones and leaves some out. Of 220,000 or so clones in the sample, 70% to 90% were seen once. The source material was peripheral blood. The receptors stem from a man between 50 and 59 years old who had recovered from COVID-19.

This chain links TRBV28 with TRBJ2-7, with TRBD2 matching over 9 bases. Germline CDR1 is MDHEN and CDR2 is SYDVKM. This CDR3 comprises 15 residues. The V and J ends lost 5 bases and 2 bases, in that order; junction bases with no gene match: 7. CDR3 amino acids: CASSVTSGGTYEQYF. CDR3 DNA: TGTGCCAGCAGTGTGACTAGCGGAGGGACCTACGAGCAGTACTTC.

This clone was detected a few times. The rearrangement links TRBV28 to TRBJ1-6; 11 nucleotides match TRBD1. Germline CDR1 reads MDHEN; CDR2 reads SYDVKM. Unmatched junction bases numbered 5, after V lost 6 bases and J lost 7 bases. CDR3 length equals 15 residues. The chain's CDR3 is CASSRGTGGNSPLHF. The CDR3 bases are TGTGCCAGCAGCCGCGGGACAGGGGGAAATTCACCCCTCCACTTT.

J is TRBJ2-3 and V is TRBV29-1; 8 nucleotides match TRBD1. This CDR3 comprises 14 residues. V gave up 3 bases and J gave up 6 bases; unmatched junction bases: 8. From germline, CDR1 is SQVTM and CDR2 ANQGSEA. This CDR3 reads CSVDKGTGTDTQYF. The DNA for the CDR3 is TGCAGCGTTGACAAAGGGACAGGTACGGATACGCAGTATTTT.

V gene TRBV5-6 combines with J gene TRBJ2-3; D ambiguous. CDR1 and CDR2 (germline): SGHDT, YYEEEE. The CDR3 spans 14 residues. The germline V and J ends were trimmed by 0 bases and 4 bases, with 9 bases remaining between them. The CDR3 bases are TGTGCCAGCAGCTTGGGGGCAGGCGCAGATACGCAGTATTTT. Translating gives CASSLGAGADTQYF.

This clone was recorded once. The V call is TRBV11-2, the J call TRBJ2-7; D perhaps matches TRBD2 (6 bases). The CDR3 totals 14 residues. Germline V lookup: CDR1 SGHAT, CDR2 FQNNGV. V dropped 5 bases and J dropped 3 bases, with 14 bases sitting between them. CDR3 nucleotides: TGTGCCAGCAGCGCCAGACTAGTAAACTACGAGCAGTACTTC. Encoded protein: CASSARLVNYEQYF. Full variable domain (remainder filled in from reference TRBV11-2 and TRBJ2-7): EAGVAQSPRYKIIEKRQSVAFWCNPISGHATLYWYQQILGQGPKLLIQFQNNGVVDDSQLPKDRFSAERLKGVDSTLKIQPAKLEDSAVYLCASSARLVNYEQYFGPGTRLTVT.

The chain employs TRBV3-1 (or the pseudogene TRBV3-2) and TRBJ1-2; TRBD1 matches at 7 bases. V was pared by 2 bases and J by 8 bases, with 11 bases of the junction left unmatched. The germline V gene encodes CDR1 LGHDT and CDR2 YNNKEL (reference sequence). The CDR3 extends over 15 amino acids. The CDR3 coding sequence is TGTGCCAGCAGCCAAAGTATCCGGGACAGCCGGGGCTACACCTTC. Its protein is CASSQSIRDSRGYTF.